This T cell receptor (beta chain) was sequenced in a study of shared clonotypes between healthy human individuals. General observations from the study: The rarefaction results pointed to incomplete sorted-subset sequencing despite large depth.

Details on this clone: What it binds is unknown.

Naive CD8 cells were CD45RO-negative, positively selected for CCR7, excluding terminally differentiated effector memory CD45RA+ cells. Execution of the assay was at deep level. TCRdb's copy holds only in-frame clones and misses some; the assay was immunoSEQ multiplex PCR. The data hold 800,000 or so clones, with about 97% observed a single time. This CDR3 contains 14 residues. Germline V CDR1 and CDR2: MDHEN, SYDVKM. Trimming took off 0 bases at V and 5 bases at J, with 7 bases between the two ends. The chain uses TRBV28 and TRBJ2-2, with D possibly TRBD1 on 6 matching bases. The sequenced material came from naive CD8+ T cells sorted from blood. This TCR came from a young man in good health. The CDR3 nucleotides are TGTGCCAGCAGTTTATGGGGGGCGACCGGGGAGCTGTTTTTT. It yields the protein CASSLWGATGELFF.